The subject of this entry is one TCR beta chain. This entry belongs to a study of blood T cell repertoires in COVID-19. Overall study context: COVID-19 samples, acute and convalescent, were from the United States, Italy and Spain.

Germline assignment: CDR1 SGHTA and CDR2 FQGNSA. The germline V and J ends were trimmed by 2 bases and 7 bases, with 17 bases remaining between them. The CDR3 has 16 amino acids. Original processing notes: Amplification with reference gene primers provided the estimates of nucleated cell counts. Measured with immunoSEQ multiplex PCR; TCRdb has only the in-frame clones, and not every one. The V and J calls and clone size were taken over from that table, and D and trimming were inferred from the DNA. This table holds over 120,000 clones, 81% found once. Sample: peripheral blood. This sequence was found in a human donor in a cohort sampled during active COVID-19. The rearrangement joins TRBV7-2 to TRBJ1-4; TRBD1 is a possible D gene (5 bases). In DNA form, the CDR3 reads TGTGCCAGCAGCTTACCAGGGCAGTTGGCTAGTGAAAAACTGTTTTTT. Its protein is CASSLPGQLASEKLFF.